These 8 T cell receptor beta chains share one sample of origin, sequenced in a study of T cell responses to AZD1222 COVID-19 vaccine. Here immunoSEQ multiplex PCR was the method, and the copy in TCRdb shows in-frame clones only, minus some. The data contain about 120,000 clones, about 89% of them singletons. The input for sequencing was peripheral blood, taken on day 0 of AZD1222 vaccination. The receptors come from an adult in good health.

This clone has only a few counts. J is TRBJ2-2 and V is TRBV24-1; unclear D gene. The length of the CDR3 is 16 residues. Trimming left V 6 bases short and J 4 bases short, with 17 bases between. Germline CDR1 is KGHDR and CDR2 is SFDVKD. The CDR3 sequence is CATSPRAGEATGELFF. The CDR3 coding sequence is TGTGCCACCAGTCCCCGGGCCGGCGAGGCCACCGGGGAGCTGTTTTTT.

The V gene is TRBV14, the J gene TRBJ2-7; no clear D gene. The CDR3 consists of 13 residues. Germline CDR1 reads SGHDN; CDR2 reads FVKESK. V lost 1 base and J 7 bases, leaving 11 bases between the germline ends. CDR3 sequence (DNA): TGTGCCAGCAGCCAAGTCAACCCCCCGGAGCAGTACTTC. It translates to CASSQVNPPEQYF.

The chain uses TRBV6-5 and TRBJ2-7; TRBD1 matches 7 bases. There are 13 residues in the CDR3. Germline V gene sequence: CDR1 MNHEY, CDR2 SVGAGI. V was pared by 6 bases and J by 5 bases, with 7 bases of the junction left unmatched. The CDR3 here is CASRPGQYHEQYF. The CDR3 bases are TGTGCCAGCAGGCCGGGACAGTACCACGAGCAGTACTTC.

V and J are TRBV19 and TRBJ2-7; D unresolved. CDR3 length: 14 residues. Germline V lookup: CDR1 LNHDA, CDR2 SQIVND (reference sequence). Trimming left V 6 bases short and J 3 bases short, with 15 bases between. The CDR3 DNA reads TGTGCCAGTAGCAGAGGCAGGTGGGACTACGAGCAGTACTTC. Translating it yields CASSRGRWDYEQYF. The variable domain in full, with the rest retrieved from reference TRBV19 and TRBJ2-7, is DGGITQSPKYLFRKEGQNVTLSCEQNLNHDAMYWYRQDPGQGLRLIYYSQIVNDFQKGDIAEGYSVSREKKESFPLTVTSAQKNPTAFYLCASSRGRWDYEQYFGPGTRLTVT.

The chain links TRBV2 to TRBJ2-7, with TRBD1 matching 10 bases. Losses at the gene ends were 5 bases for V and 3 bases for J; bases not matched to a gene: 4. Germline CDR1 and CDR2: SNHLY and FYNNEI. This CDR3 comprises 14 residues. CDR3 in DNA: TGTGCCAGCAGTTTTGGGACAGGGGACTACGAGCAGTACTTC. It specifies CASSFGTGDYEQYF.

This clone was picked up a small number of times. The chain uses TRBV4-1 and TRBJ2-3, with 9 bases identical to TRBD2. Trimming took 4 bases from V and 5 from J; bases not matched to a gene: 4. There are 14 residues in the CDR3. Germline CDR1 and CDR2: MGHRA and YSYEKL. DNA for the CDR3: TGCGCCAGCAGCCTAGCGGGAGCCGAAGATACGCAGTATTTT. This translates into CASSLAGAEDTQYF.

The chain recombines TRBV7-2 with TRBJ2-7; TRBD2 matches at 8 bases. Germline CDR1 SGHTA, CDR2 FQGNSA. J gave up 0 bases and V 0 bases, and 10 bases lay outside the gene matches. The CDR3 length is 18 residues. The CDR3 bases are TGTGCCAGCAGCTTAGCGCTAACTGGGAGCGGGAGCTCCTACGAGCAGTACTTC. Protein product: CASSLALTGSGSSYEQYF.

The rearrangement joins TRBV30 to TRBJ2-1; 12 bases map to TRBD1. Germline values: CDR1 GTSNPN, CDR2 SVGIG (reference sequence). This CDR3 contains 14 residues. V lost 0 bases and J lost 9; bases outside the gene matches: 3. The CDR3 DNA reads TGTGCCTGGAGTGTAGGGACAGGGGGCTTTGAGCAGTTCTTC. Its translation: CAWSVGTGGFEQFF.